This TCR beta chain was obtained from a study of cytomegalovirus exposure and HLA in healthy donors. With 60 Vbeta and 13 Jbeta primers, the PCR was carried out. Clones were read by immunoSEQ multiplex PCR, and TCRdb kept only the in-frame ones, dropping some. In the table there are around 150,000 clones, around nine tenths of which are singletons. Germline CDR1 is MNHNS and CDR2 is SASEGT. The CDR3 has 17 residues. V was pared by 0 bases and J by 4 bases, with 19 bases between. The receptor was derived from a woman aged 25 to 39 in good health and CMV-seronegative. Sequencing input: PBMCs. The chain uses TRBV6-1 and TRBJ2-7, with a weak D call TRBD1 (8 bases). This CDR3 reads CASSEALPGQGGYEQYF. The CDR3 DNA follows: TGTGCCAGCAGTGAAGCCTTACCCGGACAGGGAGGGTACGAGCAGTACTTC.